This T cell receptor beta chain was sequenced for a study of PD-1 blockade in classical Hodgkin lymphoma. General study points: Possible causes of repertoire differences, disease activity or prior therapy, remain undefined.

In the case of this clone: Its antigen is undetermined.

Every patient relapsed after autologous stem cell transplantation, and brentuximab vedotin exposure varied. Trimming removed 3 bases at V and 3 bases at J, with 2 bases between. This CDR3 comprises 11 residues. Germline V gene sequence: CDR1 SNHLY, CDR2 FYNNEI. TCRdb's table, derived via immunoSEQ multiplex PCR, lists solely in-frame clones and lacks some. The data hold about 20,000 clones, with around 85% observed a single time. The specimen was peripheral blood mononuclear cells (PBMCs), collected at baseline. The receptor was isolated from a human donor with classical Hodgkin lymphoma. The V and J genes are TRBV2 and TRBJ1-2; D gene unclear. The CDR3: CASSDYYGYTF. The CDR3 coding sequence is TGTGCCAGCAGTGACTACTATGGCTACACCTTC.